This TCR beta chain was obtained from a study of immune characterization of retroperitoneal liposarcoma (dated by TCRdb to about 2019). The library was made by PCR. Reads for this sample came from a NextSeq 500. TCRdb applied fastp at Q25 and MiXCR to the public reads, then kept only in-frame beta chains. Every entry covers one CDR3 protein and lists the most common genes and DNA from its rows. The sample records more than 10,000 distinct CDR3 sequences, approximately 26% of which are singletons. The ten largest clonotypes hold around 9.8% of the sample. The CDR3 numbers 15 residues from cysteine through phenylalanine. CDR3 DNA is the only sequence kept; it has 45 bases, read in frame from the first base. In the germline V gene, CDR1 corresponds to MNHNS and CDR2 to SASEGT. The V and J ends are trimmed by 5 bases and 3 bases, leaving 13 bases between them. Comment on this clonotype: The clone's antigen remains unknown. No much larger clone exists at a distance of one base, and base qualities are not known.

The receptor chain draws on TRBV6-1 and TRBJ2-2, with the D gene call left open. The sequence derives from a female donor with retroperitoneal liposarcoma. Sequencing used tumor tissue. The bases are TGTGCCAGCAGTAAATTGGAAGGTGACACCGGGGAGCTGTTTTTT. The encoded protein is CASSKLEGDTGELFF.